Following are 17 T cell receptor beta chains from one sample sequenced in a study of tumor-infiltrating lymphocytes in primary liver carcinoma. RNA was extracted from whole blood without cell sorting, alongside germline DNA. Researchers generated TCR beta cDNA from about 450 ng of total RNA, relying on a constant-region primer. Slightly modified ARM-PCR served as the procedure for the TCR beta libraries. These libraries came from three rounds of nested multiplex PCR. In the first two PCR rounds, TRBV1-TRBV30 forward primers were paired with a C-beta reverse primer, and each round lasted approximately 10 cycles. TCRdb reprocessed the multiplex PCR reads with MiXCR, giving one entry per CDR3 protein. The sample records hundreds of thousands of distinct CDR3 sequences, 55% to 65% being singletons. Material for sequencing was peripheral blood. All receptors derive from a man in his forties with primary liver carcinoma and hepatitis B virus infection.

Remarks on this clonotype: A read error may explain this, as a much larger clone is one base away. V usage is TRBV4-1 and J usage is TRBJ2-5; D remains unclear. Germline assignment: CDR1 MGHRA and CDR2 YSYEKL. The CDR3 loop spans 14 amino acids. CDR3 bases: TGCGCCGGCAGCCAATTGTGGCAGCAAGAGACCCAGTACTTC. Its protein product is CAGSQLWQQETQYF.

This clonotype was recorded once. A much larger clone sits a single nucleotide away, making a read error possible. V and J are TRBV4-3 and TRBJ2-6; D unresolved. Trimming took off 3 bases at V and 2 bases at J, with 20 bases between the two ends. The CDR3 is made up of 19 amino acids. Germline-derived CDR1 and CDR2 are LGHNA and YSLEER. In DNA, the CDR3 is TGCGCCAGCAGCCACCAACTACCCATAGGTGCGGCTGGGGCCAACGTCCTGACTTTC. It specifies CASSHQLPIGAAGANVLTF.

On this clonotype itself: One base away lies a much larger clone, so this may be a sequencing read error. The rearrangement joins TRBV4-1 to TRBJ2-3; possible D gene TRBD1, 6 bases. Germline V gene sequence: CDR1 MGHRA, CDR2 YSYEKL. Trimming removed 1 base from V and 3 bases from J, with 14 bases in between. The CDR3 is 16 residues long. The CDR3 region is CASSQVPGQRTDTQYF. In DNA form, the CDR3 reads TGCGCCAGCAGCCAAGTTCCAGGACAGAGAACAGATACGCAGTATTTT.

Regarding this clonotype: A much bigger clone sits one base away, suggesting this may be a read error. This chain joins TRBV12-3 or TRBV12-4 and TRBJ2-7, with TRBD2 identical over 14 bases. This CDR3 comprises 17 residues. DNA of the CDR3: TGTACCAGCAGCGTAGGGACTAGCGGGAGTGGTAACTACGAGCAGTACTTC. This gives the protein CTSSVGTSGSGNYEQYF.

About this clonotype: No conserved phenylalanine or tryptophan is present at the end of the CDR3, so a read error is the likely explanation. The genes are TRBV29-1 and TRBJ2-5, with D maybe TRBD2 (5 bases). The CDR3 covers 13 residues. Germline CDR1 is SQVTM and CDR2 is ANQGSEA. CDR3 amino acids: CSAEYYGQETQYL. For the CDR3, the DNA is TGTAGCGCCGAATATTACGGGCAAGAGACCCAGTACTTA.

For this clonotype: This may come from a read error, since a much larger clone is one base off. The V gene is TRBV30, the J gene TRBJ2-7; TRBD2 matches at 13 bases. The CDR3 has 16 amino acids. From germline, CDR1 is GTSNPN and CDR2 SVGIG (reference sequence). Losses at the gene ends were 3 bases for V and 8 bases for J; bases not matched to a gene: 13. The CDR3 DNA reads TGTGCCTGGAGCCCGGGACTAGCGGGAACGATATGTCAGCAGTACTTC. Translation: CAWSPGLAGTICQQYF.

This chain uses TRBV11-2 with TRBJ2-1; 9 nucleotides agree with TRBD2. Germline assignment: CDR1 SGHAT and CDR2 FQNNGV. The CDR3 loop spans 14 amino acids. V shed 2 bases, J shed 10 bases, and the junction held 6 bases outside the gene matches. The CDR3 region has the DNA TGTGCCAGCAGCTTATTAGCGGGAGTAATAGAGCAGTTCTTC. Its translation: CASSLLAGVIEQFF.

A note on this clonotype: Possible read error: a much larger clone is one base away. The rearrangement uses TRBV14 and TRBJ1-1, with D perhaps TRBD1 (5 bases). CDR1 SGHDN and CDR2 FVKESK come from the germline V gene. The CDR3 totals 14 residues. CDR3: CASSLGTGNTEALF. CDR3 nucleotide sequence: TGTGCCAGCAGCCTAGGGACGGGGAACACTGAAGCTCTCTTT.

A word on this clonotype: The DNA is omitted, as the CDR3 cannot be located on it reliably, and the CDR3 follows TCRdb's listing. The V gene is TRBV29-1, the J gene TRBJ2-4; the DNA was not used to check the table's D call, TRBD2. Germline values: CDR1 SQVTM, CDR2 ANQGSEA. The CDR3 region is 17 residues in length, termini included. CDR3 in amino acids: CSVVASGSYGAKNILYF.

The V call is TRBV6-5, the J call TRBJ2-1; D remains ambiguous. V shed 2 bases and J shed 4 bases, with 9 bases lying between them. The CDR3 sequence is 14 residues long. Germline assignment: CDR1 MNHEY and CDR2 SVGAGI. The CDR3 DNA reads TGTGCCAGCAGTTACGAGGCTGGATACAATGAGCAGTTCTTC. Its protein is CASSYEAGYNEQFF.

As for this clonotype: Germline and junction disagree at one end, which may indicate a read error. The chain recombines TRBV11-1 with TRBJ2-7, with a tentative D call TRBD2 (6 bases). The CDR3 totals 15 residues. Germline-derived CDR1 and CDR2 are SGHAT and FQDESV (reference sequence). The CDR3 DNA reads as TGTGCCAGCAACCGCACTCGGGACTCCCGCTACGAGAAGTACTTC. This sequence encodes CASNRTRDSRYEKYF.

Remarks on this clonotype: Lacking the conserved final phenylalanine or tryptophan, this CDR3 likely reflects a read error. The rearrangement links TRBV5-1 to TRBJ2-5; 11 bases align to TRBD1. Germline V gene sequence: CDR1 SGHRS, CDR2 YFSETQ. V was pared by 2 bases and J by 3 bases, with 3 bases of the junction left unmatched. This CDR3 spans 15 amino acids. CDR3 nucleotide sequence: TGCGCCAGCAGCTTTAAGGGACAGGGGGAAGAGACCCAGTACGTC. It specifies CASSFKGQGEETQYV.

V usage is TRBV5-1 and J usage is TRBJ2-3; D is unresolved. Looked up from germline, CDR1 is SGHRS and CDR2 is YFSETQ. V lost 0 bases and J lost 2, with 10 bases in between. CDR3 size: 15 residues. The CDR3 loop is CASSLELVATDTQYF. The CDR3, as DNA: TGCGCCAGCAGCTTGGAGCTAGTGGCCACAGATACGCAGTATTTT.

The CDR3, as DNA: TGTGCCAGTACCGGGGACAGGGGGCGAGATGGCTACACCTTC. It is translated as CASTGDRGRDGYTF. The V call is TRBV19, the J call TRBJ1-2, with 12 bases lining up with TRBD1. The CDR3 has 14 residues. Germline assignment: CDR1 LNHDA and CDR2 SQIVND (reference sequence). The ends lost 7 bases at V and 6 bases at J; junction bases unmatched: 6.

The sample holds many counts of this clonotype. CDR3 loop: CATSVGRAGELFF. CDR3 nucleotide sequence: TGTGCCACCAGTGTAGGAAGAGCCGGGGAGCTGTTTTTT. The chain couples TRBV24-1 to TRBJ2-2; D unclear. The length of the CDR3 is 13 residues. V was clipped by 5 bases and J by 6 bases, with 9 bases between them. Germline V gene data show CDR1 as KGHDR and CDR2 as SFDVKD.

The chain has TRBV5-8 and TRBJ2-2; D may match TRBD1 or TRBD2 (6 bases each). The CDR3 extends over 17 amino acids. CDR1 and CDR2 (germline): SGHTS, YDEGEE. Trimming took 4 bases from V and 0 from J, leaving 16 bases between them. Here the CDR3 DNA reads TGTGCCAGCAGCCCGCCGTGGGGGGCTCCGAACACCGGGGAGCTGTTTTTT. Residues: CASSPPWGAPNTGELFF.

This clonotype has only one observation. The CDR3, as DNA: TGCAGCGCAGGTTGGGGTAATCACGAGGAATACTTC. This gives the protein CSAGWGNHEEYF. This sequence joins TRBV29-1 and TRBJ2-7; no clear D. This CDR3 is built from 12 residues. CDR1 and CDR2 (germline): SQVTM, ANQGSEA. Trimming removed 7 bases at V and 13 bases at J, with 23 bases between.